Below, 13 T cell receptor beta chains from the same sample are listed, as sequenced in a study of blood T cell repertoires in COVID-19 (dated by TCRdb to the early 2020s). Library construction relied on the immunoSEQ multiplex PCR assay. The table comes from immuneACCESS by way of TCRdb, which keeps in-frame sequences with V and J called. Part of the clones is missing from these tables; in studies checked, under half for an unresolved V gene and the rest for unknown reasons. The sample profile shows more than 300,000 clones; around 87% of them were found once. The biggest ten clones account for less than 11% of the sample. Source material: peripheral blood. The receptors stem from a woman aged 30 to 39 with COVID-19, enrolled during active disease.

The V call is TRBV28, the J call TRBJ2-1; 7 bases are a match to TRBD1. Germline lookup yields CDR1 MDHEN and CDR2 SYDVKM. V shed 7 bases, J shed 9 bases, and the junction held 3 bases outside the gene matches. The CDR3 length is 11 residues. The CDR3 is CASTEGAEQFF. The CDR3, as DNA: TGTGCCAGCACCGAGGGGGCTGAGCAGTTCTTC.

CDR3: CASSPPAGSDTIYF. DNA of the CDR3: TGCGCCAGCAGCCCCCCCGCAGGGTCAGACACCATATATTTT. The rearrangement joins TRBV5-1 to TRBJ1-3; D may be TRBD1 (5 bases). The CDR3 is 14 residues long. Germline CDR1 and CDR2: SGHRS and YFSETQ. V dropped 4 bases and J dropped 8 bases, with 16 bases sitting between them.

In its sample, this clone was seen once. The chain joins TRBV9 to TRBJ2-1; TRBD2 aligns across 12 bases. Germline V lookup: CDR1 SGDLS, CDR2 YYNGEE. There are 17 residues in the CDR3. V was pared by 0 bases and J by 6 bases, with 7 bases of the junction left unmatched. The CDR3 DNA follows: TGTGCCAGCAGCGTAGGGGCTAGCGGGAGGGTCGTCAATGAGCAGTTCTTC. Encoded protein: CASSVGASGRVVNEQFF. The whole variable domain, filled in from reference TRBV9 and TRBJ2-1, reads DSGVTQTPKHLITATGQRVTLRCSPRSGDLSVYWYQQSLDQGLQFLIQYYNGEERAKGNILERFSAQQFPDLHSELNLSSLELGDSALYFCASSVGASGRVVNEQFFGPGTRLTVL.

This clone was found once. The chain combines TRBV3-1 (or the pseudogene TRBV3-2) with TRBJ2-7; D is undetermined. Trimming took off 1 base at V and 2 bases at J, with 6 bases between the two ends. Germline V gives CDR1 LGHDT, CDR2 YNNKEL (reference sequence). CDR3 length: 13 residues. The CDR3 bases are TGTGCCAGCAGCCAAGGACTTGCCTACGAGCAGTACTTC. This translates into CASSQGLAYEQYF.

The gene calls are TRBV21-1 and TRBJ2-5; the DNA was not used to check the table's D call, TRBD2. TRBV21-1 is a recognized pseudogene. The CDR3 extends over 17 amino acids. CDR3 sequence (DNA): TGTGCCAGCAGCAGACCCCCGGGACTAGCCTCCAGGGAGACCCAGTACTTC. Its protein is CASSRPPGLASRETQYF.

V usage is TRBV27 and J usage is TRBJ2-7; possibly TRBD2 for D (6 bases). The V end lost 5 bases, the J end lost 3 bases, and 11 bases lay between the germline ends. Germline values: CDR1 MNHEY, CDR2 SMNVEV (reference sequence). The CDR3 covers 13 residues. As DNA, the CDR3 is TGTGCCAGCAGTGTGGGACTCGACTACGAGCAGTACTTC. Its translation is CASSVGLDYEQYF.

Points on this clone: Other DNA sequences of this sample code for an identical CDR3. The chain employs TRBV24-1 and TRBJ2-1, with 9 bases identical to TRBD1. Germline loops: CDR1 KGHDR, CDR2 SFDVKD. Unmatched junction bases numbered 7, after V lost 4 bases and J lost 4 bases. There are 16 residues in the CDR3. CDR3 loop: CATSDPGQGPYNEQFF. CDR3 DNA: TGTGCCACCAGTGACCCGGGACAGGGCCCTTACAATGAGCAGTTCTTC.

The gene calls are TRBV18 and TRBJ2-3, with TRBD2 as a possible D gene (5 bases). V was pared by 3 bases and J by 0 bases, with 10 bases between. CDR1 is KGHSH, CDR2 LQKENI, per germline. The CDR3 consists of 15 residues. The DNA of the CDR3 is TGTGCCAGCTCACCGGATAGCGTTAGCACAGATACGCAGTATTTT. It is translated as CASSPDSVSTDTQYF.

The chain is built from TRBV12-3 or TRBV12-4 and TRBJ2-7, with D uncertain. The CDR3 runs to 13 residues. The V end was cut by 0 bases, the J end by 3 bases, with 6 bases between. The CDR3 is CASSLAADYEQYF. Written as DNA, the CDR3 is TGTGCCAGCAGTTTAGCGGCCGACTACGAGCAGTACTTC.

V is TRBV7-3 and J is TRBJ2-1; possibly TRBD2 for D (6 bases). The CDR3 has 17 amino acids. Germline CDR1 reads SGHTA; CDR2 reads FQGTGA. The V end lost 5 bases, the J end lost 6 bases, and 23 bases lay between the germline ends. CDR3 DNA sequence: TGTGCCAGCAGCAGCACCACTAGCCCGTCTTCTATCAATGAGCAGTTCTTC. Protein product: CASSSTTSPSSINEQFF.

The chain uses TRBV5-1 and TRBJ2-2; tentatively, D is TRBD1 (5 bases). CDR1 and CDR2 (germline): SGHRS, YFSETQ. V shed 4 bases and J shed 0 bases, with 10 bases lying between them. The CDR3 runs 15 residues. CDR3 in amino acids: CASSPQGTNTGELFF. CDR3 nucleotides: TGCGCCAGCAGCCCTCAGGGAACGAACACCGGGGAGCTGTTTTTT.

This chain links TRBV19 with TRBJ1-4; D may be TRBD1 (6 bases). This CDR3 contains 15 residues. V was clipped by 3 bases and J by 7 bases, with 15 bases between them. Germline CDR1 and CDR2: LNHDA and SQIVND (reference sequence). CDR3 nucleotide sequence: TGTGCCAGTAGTATGAAAGGGGGAGAAGGTGAAAAACTGTTTTTT. Translating gives CASSMKGGEGEKLFF.

The V call is TRBV7-2, the J call TRBJ1-5, with a tentative D call TRBD1 (6 bases). There are 15 residues in the CDR3. Trimming took 3 bases from V and 7 from J, leaving 16 bases between them. Per germline, CDR1 SGHTA and CDR2 FQGNSA. CDR3 sequence (DNA): TGTGCCAGCAGCTTTGAGGGTTCAGGGGAACAGCCCCAGCATTTT. Amino acids: CASSFEGSGEQPQHF.